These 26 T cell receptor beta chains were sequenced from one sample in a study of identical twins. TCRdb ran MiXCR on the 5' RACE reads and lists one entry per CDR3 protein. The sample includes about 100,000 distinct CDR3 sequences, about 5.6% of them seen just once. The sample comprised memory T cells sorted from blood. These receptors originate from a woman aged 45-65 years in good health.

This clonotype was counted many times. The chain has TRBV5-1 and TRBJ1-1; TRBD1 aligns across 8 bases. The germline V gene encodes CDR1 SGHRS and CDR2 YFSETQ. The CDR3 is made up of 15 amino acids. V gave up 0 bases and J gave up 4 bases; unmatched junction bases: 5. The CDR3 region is CASSLEATGGTEAFF. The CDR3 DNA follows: TGCGCCAGCAGCTTGGAAGCTACAGGGGGCACTGAAGCTTTCTTT.

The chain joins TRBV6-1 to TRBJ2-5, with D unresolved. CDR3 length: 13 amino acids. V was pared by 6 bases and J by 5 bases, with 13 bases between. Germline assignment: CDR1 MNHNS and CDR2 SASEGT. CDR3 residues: CASSGQRWETQYF. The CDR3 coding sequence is TGTGCCAGCAGCGGGCAGAGATGGGAGACCCAGTACTTC.

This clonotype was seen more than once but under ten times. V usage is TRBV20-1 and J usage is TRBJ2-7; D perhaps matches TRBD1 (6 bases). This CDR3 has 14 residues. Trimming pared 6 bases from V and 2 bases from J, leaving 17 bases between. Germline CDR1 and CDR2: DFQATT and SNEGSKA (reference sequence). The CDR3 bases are TGCAGTGCCGAAGGGACACCTCTCACCTACGAGCAGTACTTC. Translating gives CSAEGTPLTYEQYF.

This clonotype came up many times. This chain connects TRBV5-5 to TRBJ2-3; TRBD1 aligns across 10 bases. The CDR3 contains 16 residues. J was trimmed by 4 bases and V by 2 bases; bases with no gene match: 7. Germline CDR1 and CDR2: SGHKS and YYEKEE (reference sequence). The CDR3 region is CASSLYETGGSDTQYF. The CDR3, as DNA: TGTGCCAGCAGCTTATACGAGACAGGGGGCTCAGATACGCAGTATTTT.

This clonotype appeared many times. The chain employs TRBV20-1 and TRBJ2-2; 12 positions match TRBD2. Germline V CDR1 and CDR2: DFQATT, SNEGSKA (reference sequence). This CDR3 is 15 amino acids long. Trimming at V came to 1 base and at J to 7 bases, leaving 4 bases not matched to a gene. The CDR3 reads CSARASGRANGELFF. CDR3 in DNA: TGCAGTGCTAGAGCTAGCGGGAGGGCCAACGGGGAGCTGTTTTTT.

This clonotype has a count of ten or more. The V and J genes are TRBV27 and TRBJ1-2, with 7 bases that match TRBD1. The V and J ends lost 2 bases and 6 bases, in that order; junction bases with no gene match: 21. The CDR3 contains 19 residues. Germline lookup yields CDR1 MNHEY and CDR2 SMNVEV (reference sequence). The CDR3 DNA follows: TGTGCCAGCAGTTTAAGGGCGGACAGGACAGCCATTGTGGGGGATGGCTACACCTTC. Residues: CASSLRADRTAIVGDGYTF.

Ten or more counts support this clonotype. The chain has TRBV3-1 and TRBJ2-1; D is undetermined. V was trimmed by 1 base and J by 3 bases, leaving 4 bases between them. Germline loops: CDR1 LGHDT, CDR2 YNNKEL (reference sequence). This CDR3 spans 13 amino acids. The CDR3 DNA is TGTGCCAGCAGCCAAGGCGACTACAATGAGCAGTTCTTC. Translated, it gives CASSQGDYNEQFF.

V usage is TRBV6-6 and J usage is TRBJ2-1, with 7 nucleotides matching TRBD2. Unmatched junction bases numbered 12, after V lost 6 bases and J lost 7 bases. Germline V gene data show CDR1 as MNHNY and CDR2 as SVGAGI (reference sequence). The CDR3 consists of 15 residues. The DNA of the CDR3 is TGTGCCAGCAGACTCGGGACTGGGAGGGGTAATGAGCAGTTCTTC. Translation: CASRLGTGRGNEQFF.

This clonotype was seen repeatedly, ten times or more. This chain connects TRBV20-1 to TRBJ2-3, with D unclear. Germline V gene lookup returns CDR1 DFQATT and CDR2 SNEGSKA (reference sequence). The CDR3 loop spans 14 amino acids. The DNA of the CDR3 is TGCAGAGCCTCGGCCGGCAGGTGGACAGATACGCAGTATTTT. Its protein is CRASAGRWTDTQYF.

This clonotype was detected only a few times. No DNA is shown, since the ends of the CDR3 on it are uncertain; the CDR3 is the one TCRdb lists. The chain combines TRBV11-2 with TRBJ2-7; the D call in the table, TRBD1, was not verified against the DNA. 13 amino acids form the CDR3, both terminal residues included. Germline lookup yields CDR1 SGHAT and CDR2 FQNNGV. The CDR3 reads CASSFRARGELDV.

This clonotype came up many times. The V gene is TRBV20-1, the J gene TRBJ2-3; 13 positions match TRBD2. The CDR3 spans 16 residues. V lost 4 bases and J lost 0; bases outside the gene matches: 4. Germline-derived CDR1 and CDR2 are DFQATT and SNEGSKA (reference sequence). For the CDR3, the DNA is TGCAGTGCTACCAGGACTAGCGGGAGCAGCACAGATACGCAGTATTTT. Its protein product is CSATRTSGSSTDTQYF.

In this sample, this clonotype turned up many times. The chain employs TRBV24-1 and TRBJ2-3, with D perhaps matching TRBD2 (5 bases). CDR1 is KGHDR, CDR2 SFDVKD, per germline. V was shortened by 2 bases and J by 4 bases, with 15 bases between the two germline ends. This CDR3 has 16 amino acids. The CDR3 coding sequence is TGTGCCACCAGTGATTCAAAGAGGGTAGTTGCAGATACGCAGTATTTT. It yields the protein CATSDSKRVVADTQYF.

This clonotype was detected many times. CDR3 amino acids: CASSSGIQSVSPLHF. In DNA, the CDR3 is TGTGCCAGCAGCTCAGGGATCCAGAGCGTCTCACCCCTCCACTTT. J is TRBJ1-6 and V is TRBV12-3 or TRBV12-4, with D perhaps matching TRBD1 (5 bases). The CDR3 length is 15 residues. Trimming took off 6 bases at V and 10 bases at J, with 19 bases between the two ends.

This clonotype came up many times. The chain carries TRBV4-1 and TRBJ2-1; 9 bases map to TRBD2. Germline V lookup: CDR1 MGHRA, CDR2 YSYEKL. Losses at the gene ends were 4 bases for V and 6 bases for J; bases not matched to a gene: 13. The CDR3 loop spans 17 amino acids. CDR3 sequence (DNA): TGCGCCAGCAGCCCCCCGAAGGTGGCGGGAGGGACCAATGAGCAGTTCTTC. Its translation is CASSPPKVAGGTNEQFF.

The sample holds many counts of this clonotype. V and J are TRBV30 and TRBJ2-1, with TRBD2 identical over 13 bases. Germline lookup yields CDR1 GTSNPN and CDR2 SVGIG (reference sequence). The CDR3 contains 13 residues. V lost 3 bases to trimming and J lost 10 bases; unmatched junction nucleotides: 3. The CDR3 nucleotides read TGTGCCTGGAGCGGGACTAGCGGGACGGAGCAGTTCTTC. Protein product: CAWSGTSGTEQFF.

In nucleotides, the CDR3 is TGTGCCAGTAAAGAGGGTCCGGGCGCTTATGGCTACACCTTC. It specifies CASKEGPGAYGYTF. V and J are TRBV19 and TRBJ1-2, with unresolved D. Germline assignment: CDR1 LNHDA and CDR2 SQIVND (reference sequence). The CDR3 length is 14 residues. Between the trimmed V and J ends, which lost 7 bases and 5 bases, there was a span of 17 bases.

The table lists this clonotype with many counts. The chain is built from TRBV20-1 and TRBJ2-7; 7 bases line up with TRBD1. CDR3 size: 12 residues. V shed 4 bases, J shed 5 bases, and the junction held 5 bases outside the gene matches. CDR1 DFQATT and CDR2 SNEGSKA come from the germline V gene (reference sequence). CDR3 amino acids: CSAIDRVDEQYF. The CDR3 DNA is TGCAGTGCTATCGACAGGGTCGACGAGCAGTACTTC.

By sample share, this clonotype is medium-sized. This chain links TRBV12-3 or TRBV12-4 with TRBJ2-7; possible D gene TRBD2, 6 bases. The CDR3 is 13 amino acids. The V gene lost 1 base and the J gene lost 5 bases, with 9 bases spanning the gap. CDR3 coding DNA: TGTGCCAGCAGTTTAGTCGGGGGTAACGAGCAGTACGTC. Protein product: CASSLVGGNEQYV.

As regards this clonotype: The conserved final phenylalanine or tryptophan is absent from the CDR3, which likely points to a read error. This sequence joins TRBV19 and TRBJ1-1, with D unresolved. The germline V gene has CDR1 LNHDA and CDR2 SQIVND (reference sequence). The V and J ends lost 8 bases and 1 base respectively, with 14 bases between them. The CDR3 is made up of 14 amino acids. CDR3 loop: CASRGPDGNTEAFI. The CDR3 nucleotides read TGTGCCAGTCGTGGGCCCGACGGGAACACTGAAGCTTTCATT.

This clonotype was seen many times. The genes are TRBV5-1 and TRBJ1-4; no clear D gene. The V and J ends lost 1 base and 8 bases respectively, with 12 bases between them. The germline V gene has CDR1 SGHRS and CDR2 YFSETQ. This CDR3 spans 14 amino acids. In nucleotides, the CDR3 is TGCGCCAGCAGCTTGACGATAGGTGGGGAAAAACTGTTTTTT. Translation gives CASSLTIGGEKLFF.

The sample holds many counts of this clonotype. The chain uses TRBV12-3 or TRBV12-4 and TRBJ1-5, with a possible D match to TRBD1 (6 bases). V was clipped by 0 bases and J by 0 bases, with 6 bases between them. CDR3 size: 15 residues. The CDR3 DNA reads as TGTGCCAGCAGTTTAGCGGGGGCTAGCAATCAGCCCCAGCATTTT. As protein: CASSLAGASNQPQHF.

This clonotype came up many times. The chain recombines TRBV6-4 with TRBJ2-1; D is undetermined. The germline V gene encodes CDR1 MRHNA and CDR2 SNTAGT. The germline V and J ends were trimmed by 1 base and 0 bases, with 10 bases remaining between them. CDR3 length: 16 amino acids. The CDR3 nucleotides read TGTGCCAGCAGTGACTTCTCCAGGAGCTCCTACAATGAGCAGTTCTTC. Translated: CASSDFSRSSYNEQFF.

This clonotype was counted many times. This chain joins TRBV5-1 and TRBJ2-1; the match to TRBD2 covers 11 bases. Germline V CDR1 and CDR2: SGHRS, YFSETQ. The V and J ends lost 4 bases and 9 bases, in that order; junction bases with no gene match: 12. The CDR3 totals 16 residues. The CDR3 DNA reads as TGCGCCAGCAGCCAGGGGGTTGTTAGCGGGAGGGGTGAGCAGTTCTTC. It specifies CASSQGVVSGRGEQFF.

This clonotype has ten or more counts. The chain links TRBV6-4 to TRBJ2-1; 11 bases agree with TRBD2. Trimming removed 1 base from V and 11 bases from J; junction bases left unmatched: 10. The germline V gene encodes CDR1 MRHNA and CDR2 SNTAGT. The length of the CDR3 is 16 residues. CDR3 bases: TGTGCCAGCAGTGACTATACTACTAGCGGGAGCAGTCAGCAGTTCTTC. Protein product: CASSDYTTSGSSQQFF.

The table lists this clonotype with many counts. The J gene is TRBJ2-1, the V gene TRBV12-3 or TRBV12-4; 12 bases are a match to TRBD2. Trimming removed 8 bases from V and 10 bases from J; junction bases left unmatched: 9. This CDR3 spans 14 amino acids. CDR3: CASRALAGGREQFF. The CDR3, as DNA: TGTGCCAGCCGGGCCCTAGCGGGAGGGAGGGAGCAGTTCTTC.

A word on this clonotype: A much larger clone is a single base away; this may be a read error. The chain's CDR3 is CASSPRLAGGIYNEQIF. CDR3 in DNA: TGTGCCAGCAGCCCGAGACTAGCGGGAGGGATTTACAATGAGCAGATCTTC. V and J are TRBV7-9 and TRBJ2-1; 14 nucleotides agree with TRBD2. CDR1 is SEHNR, CDR2 FQNEAQ, per germline (reference sequence). The CDR3 is 17 amino acids.